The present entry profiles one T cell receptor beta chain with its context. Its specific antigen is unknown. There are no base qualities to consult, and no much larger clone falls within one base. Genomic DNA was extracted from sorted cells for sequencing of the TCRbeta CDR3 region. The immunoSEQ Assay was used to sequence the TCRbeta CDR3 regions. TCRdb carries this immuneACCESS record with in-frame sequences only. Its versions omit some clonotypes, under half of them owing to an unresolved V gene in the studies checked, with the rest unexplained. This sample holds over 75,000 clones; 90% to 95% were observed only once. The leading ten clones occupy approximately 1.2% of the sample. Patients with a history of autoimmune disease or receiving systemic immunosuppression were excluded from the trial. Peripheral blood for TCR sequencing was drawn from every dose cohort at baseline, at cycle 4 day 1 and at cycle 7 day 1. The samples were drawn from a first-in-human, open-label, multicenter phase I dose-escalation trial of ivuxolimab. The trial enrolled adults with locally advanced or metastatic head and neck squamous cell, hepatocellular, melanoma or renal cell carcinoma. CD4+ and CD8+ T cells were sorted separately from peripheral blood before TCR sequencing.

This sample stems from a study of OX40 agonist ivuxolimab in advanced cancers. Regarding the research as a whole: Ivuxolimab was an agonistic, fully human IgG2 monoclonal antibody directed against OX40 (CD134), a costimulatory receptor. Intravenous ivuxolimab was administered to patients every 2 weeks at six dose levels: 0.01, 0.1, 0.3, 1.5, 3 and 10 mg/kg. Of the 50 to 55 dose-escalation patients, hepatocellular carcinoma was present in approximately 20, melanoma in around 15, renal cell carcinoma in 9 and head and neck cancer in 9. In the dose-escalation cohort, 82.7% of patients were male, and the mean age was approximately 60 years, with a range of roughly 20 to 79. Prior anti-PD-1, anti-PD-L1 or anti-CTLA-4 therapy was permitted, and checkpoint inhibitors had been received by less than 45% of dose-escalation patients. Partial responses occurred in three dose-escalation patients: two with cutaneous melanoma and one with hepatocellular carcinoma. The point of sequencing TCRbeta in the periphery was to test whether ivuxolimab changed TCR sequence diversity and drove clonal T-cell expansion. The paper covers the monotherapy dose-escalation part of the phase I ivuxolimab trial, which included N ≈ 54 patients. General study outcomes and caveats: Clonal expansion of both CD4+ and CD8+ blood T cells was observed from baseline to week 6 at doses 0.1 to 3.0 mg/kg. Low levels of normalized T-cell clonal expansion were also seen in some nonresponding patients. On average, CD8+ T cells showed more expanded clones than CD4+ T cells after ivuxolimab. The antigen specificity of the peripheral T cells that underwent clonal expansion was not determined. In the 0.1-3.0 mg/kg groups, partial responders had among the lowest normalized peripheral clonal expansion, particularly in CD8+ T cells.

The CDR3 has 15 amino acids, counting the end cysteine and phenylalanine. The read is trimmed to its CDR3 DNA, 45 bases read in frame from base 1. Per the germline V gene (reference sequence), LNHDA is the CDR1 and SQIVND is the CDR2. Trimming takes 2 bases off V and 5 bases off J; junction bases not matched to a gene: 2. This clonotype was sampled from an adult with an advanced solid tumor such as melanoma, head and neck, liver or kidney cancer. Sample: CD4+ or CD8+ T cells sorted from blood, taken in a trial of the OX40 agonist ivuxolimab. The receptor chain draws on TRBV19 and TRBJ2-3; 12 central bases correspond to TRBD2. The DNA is TGTGCCAGTAGTATATCGGGACTAGCGGGAGATACGCAGTATTTT. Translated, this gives CASSISGLAGDTQYF. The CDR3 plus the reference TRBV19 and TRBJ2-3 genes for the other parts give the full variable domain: DGGITQSPKYLFRKEGQNVTLSCEQNLNHDAMYWYRQDPGQGLRLIYYSQIVNDFQKGDIAEGYSVSREKKESFPLTVTSAQKNPTAFYLCASSISGLAGDTQYFGPGTRLTVL.